This T cell receptor beta chain stems from a study of PD-1 blockade in classical Hodgkin lymphoma. The CDR3 is 11 residues long. Data came from immunoSEQ multiplex PCR; TCRdb stores just in-frame clones and leaves some out. The table lists about 84,000 clones, approximately 88% of them singletons. All the patients suffered relapse after autologous stem cell transplantation, and brentuximab vedotin exposure differed. The receptor was derived from a human donor with classical Hodgkin lymphoma. The chain carries TRBV21-1 and TRBJ1-5. TRBV21-1 is an annotated pseudogene. The sequencing here drew on peripheral blood mononuclear cells (PBMCs), taken at baseline. CDR3 bases: TGTGCCAGCAGCCCGTCGGGGCAACGGCATTTT. This translates into CASSPSGQRHF.